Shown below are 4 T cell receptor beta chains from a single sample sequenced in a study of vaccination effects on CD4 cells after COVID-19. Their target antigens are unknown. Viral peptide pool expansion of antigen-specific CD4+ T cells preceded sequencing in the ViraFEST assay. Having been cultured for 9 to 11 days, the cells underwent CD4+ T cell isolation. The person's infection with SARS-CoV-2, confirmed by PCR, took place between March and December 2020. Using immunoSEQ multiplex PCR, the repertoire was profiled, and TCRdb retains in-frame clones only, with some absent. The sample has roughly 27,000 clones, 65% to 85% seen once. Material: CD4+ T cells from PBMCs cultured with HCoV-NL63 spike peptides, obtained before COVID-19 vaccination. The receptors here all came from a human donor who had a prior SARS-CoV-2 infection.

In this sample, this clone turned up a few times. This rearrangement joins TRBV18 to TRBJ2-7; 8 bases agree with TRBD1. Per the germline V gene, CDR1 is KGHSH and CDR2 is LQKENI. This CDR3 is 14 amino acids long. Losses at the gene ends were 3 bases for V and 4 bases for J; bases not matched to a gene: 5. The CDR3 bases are TGTGCCAGCTCACCGGACAGGGAGAATTACGAGCAGTACTTC. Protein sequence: CASSPDRENYEQYF.

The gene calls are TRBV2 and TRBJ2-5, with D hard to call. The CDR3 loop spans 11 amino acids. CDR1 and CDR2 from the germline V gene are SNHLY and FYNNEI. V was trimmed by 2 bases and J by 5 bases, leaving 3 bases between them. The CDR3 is CASSERETQYF. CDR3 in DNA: TGTGCCAGCAGTGAACGGGAGACCCAGTACTTC.

The CDR3 DNA sequence: TGCGCCAGCAGCGCCGATGTGACAGGGGGGTATGGCTACACCTTC. The encoded protein is CASSADVTGGYGYTF. The chain has TRBV5-1 and TRBJ1-2; 9 positions agree with TRBD1. The CDR3 length is 15 residues. V was clipped by 4 bases and J by 5 bases; unmatched bases: 9. Germline-derived CDR1 and CDR2 are SGHRS and YFSETQ. Full variable domain (outside the CDR3, taken from reference TRBV5-1 and TRBJ1-2): KAGVTQTPRYLIKTRGQQVTLSCSPISGHRSVSWYQQTPGQGLQFLFEYFSETQRNKGNFPGRFSGRQFSNSRSEMNVSTLELGDSALYLCASSADVTGGYGYTFGSGTRLTVV.

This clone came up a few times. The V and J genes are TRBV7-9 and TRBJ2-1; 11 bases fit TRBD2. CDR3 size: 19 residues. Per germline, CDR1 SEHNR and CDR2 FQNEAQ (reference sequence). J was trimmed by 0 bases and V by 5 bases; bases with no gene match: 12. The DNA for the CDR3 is TGTGCCAGCAGCGTCTCTCTAGCGGGGGGCCTAAGCTCCTACAATGAGCAGTTCTTC. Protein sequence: CASSVSLAGGLSSYNEQFF.